A single sample gave rise to the 20 T cell receptor beta chains below, sequenced in a study of blood T cell repertoires in COVID-19. Generated by immunoSEQ multiplex PCR, the TCRdb table keeps only in-frame clones and is missing some. The sample contains 200,000 to 250,000 clones, 70% to 90% of which appear only once. Sequences were obtained from peripheral blood. The receptor set was obtained from an elderly man with acute or convalescent COVID-19.

In its sample, this clone was seen a few times. The CDR3 nucleotides read TGCGCCAGCAGCCTCGGGACAGGGGGCGTGACCGGGGAGCTGTTTTTT. This gives the protein CASSLGTGGVTGELFF. V usage is TRBV5-1 and J usage is TRBJ2-2; 12 bases map to TRBD1. The V gene's germline CDR1 is SGHRS and CDR2 YFSETQ. This CDR3 has 16 amino acids. After removal of 4 bases from V and 5 bases from J, the junction contained 6 bases not matched to a gene.

The J gene is TRBJ2-3, the V gene TRBV6-2 or TRBV6-3; 7 bases map to TRBD1. J lost 2 bases, V lost 6 bases, and 5 bases had no gene match. Germline lookup yields CDR1 MNHEY and CDR2 SVGEGT. The CDR3 sequence is 14 residues long. In DNA form, the CDR3 reads TGTGCCAGCAGCCTACAGGGGAACACAGATACGCAGTATTTT. Translation gives CASSLQGNTDTQYF.

This chain uses TRBV9 with TRBJ2-1, with 7 bases that match TRBD1. Germline assignment: CDR1 SGDLS and CDR2 YYNGEE. The J segment lost 5 bases and the V segment lost 3 bases, leaving 11 bases of the junction unmatched. The CDR3 runs to 16 residues. The chain's CDR3 is CASSALGGQVDNEQFF. The CDR3 DNA sequence: TGTGCCAGCAGCGCACTCGGCGGACAGGTGGACAATGAGCAGTTCTTC.

V gene TRBV2 combines with J gene TRBJ2-7; 7 bases map to TRBD1. CDR3 length: 14 amino acids. With V trimmed by 7 bases and J by 2 bases, 8 bases remained unmatched. Germline CDR1 SNHLY, CDR2 FYNNEI. In DNA, the CDR3 is TGTGCCAGCAAGGTAACAGGGGACGCCTACGAGCAGTACTTC. This encodes CASKVTGDAYEQYF.

The sample holds one count of this clone. The gene calls are TRBV11-2 and TRBJ2-5; 9 bases fit TRBD2. Germline trimming cut 2 bases from V and 1 base from J; bases unmatched to any gene: 5. From germline, CDR1 is SGHAT and CDR2 FQNNGV. The CDR3 is made up of 16 amino acids. CDR3 in DNA: TGTGCCAGCAGCTTAACGCTAGCGGGATCCCAAGAGACCCAGTACTTC. Protein sequence: CASSLTLAGSQETQYF.

The gene calls are TRBV7-9 and TRBJ2-7, with TRBD1 matching 7 bases. The ends lost 5 bases at V and 3 bases at J; junction bases unmatched: 4. This CDR3 has 13 residues. The germline V gene encodes CDR1 SEHNR and CDR2 FQNEAQ (reference sequence). CDR3 nucleotide sequence: TGTGCCAGCAGCCGGGACAGCAACTACGAGCAGTACTTC. It encodes CASSRDSNYEQYF.

The chain combines TRBV6-5 with TRBJ2-5, with TRBD2 identical over 9 bases. Germline CDR1 is MNHEY and CDR2 is SVGAGI. This CDR3 is built from 15 residues. The junction had 9 bases not matched to a gene; V was cut back by 5 bases and J by 5 bases. The CDR3 loop reads CASSLAGLAAETQYF. The CDR3 nucleotides are TGTGCCAGCAGTCTAGCGGGACTAGCAGCCGAGACCCAGTACTTC.

In regard to this clone: Compared with germline, one end of the junction differs, possibly owing to a read error. The chain uses TRBV28 and TRBJ1-5; D possibly corresponds to TRBD1 (6 bases). Per the germline V gene, CDR1 is MDHEN and CDR2 is SYDVKM. This CDR3 is built from 16 residues. CDR3 DNA: TGTGCCAGCAATTTATATGGGACACTTAGCAATCAGCCCCAGCATTTT. Amino acid sequence: CASNLYGTLSNQPQHF. Supplemented by reference TRBV28 and TRBJ1-5, the full variable domain reads DVKVTQSSRYLVKRTGEKVFLECVQDMDHENMFWYRQDPGLGLRLIYFSYDVKMKEKGDIPEGYSVSREKKERFSLILESASTNQTSMYLCASNLYGTLSNQPQHFGDGTRLSIL.

A note on this clone: Additional DNA sequences in this sample encode the identical CDR3. This chain connects TRBV19 to TRBJ2-2; a weak D match, TRBD2 (5 bases). The CDR3 covers 15 residues. The ends were cut back, 3 bases at V and 0 bases at J, with 8 bases in the middle. From germline, CDR1 is LNHDA and CDR2 SQIVND (reference sequence). The CDR3, as DNA: TGTGCCAGTAGTATCACTAGTGCGAACACCGGGGAGCTGTTTTTT. This codes for CASSITSANTGELFF. Complete variable domain (other parts from reference TRBV19 and TRBJ2-2): DGGITQSPKYLFRKEGQNVTLSCEQNLNHDAMYWYRQDPGQGLRLIYYSQIVNDFQKGDIAEGYSVSREKKESFPLTVTSAQKNPTAFYLCASSITSANTGELFFGEGSRLTVL.

In its sample, this clone was seen a few times. V usage is TRBV7-2 and J usage is TRBJ1-4; no clear D gene. Germline lookup yields CDR1 SGHTA and CDR2 FQGNSA. This CDR3 comprises 15 residues. V lost 1 base to trimming and J lost 8 bases, with 14 bases between them. CDR3 sequence (DNA): TGTGCCAGCAGCTTAGGGACGGGGATTGGAGAAAAACTGTTTTTT. This gives the protein CASSLGTGIGEKLFF.

This sequence joins TRBV2 and TRBJ1-1; no reliable D call. This CDR3 has 14 amino acids. Germline V lookup: CDR1 SNHLY, CDR2 FYNNEI. V lost 4 bases and J 0 bases, leaving 9 bases between the germline ends. DNA of the CDR3: TGTGCCAGCAGTGGAGGGATGATGAACACTGAAGCTTTCTTT. Its protein product is CASSGGMMNTEAFF. The variable domain in full, with the rest retrieved from reference TRBV2 and TRBJ1-1, is EPEVTQTPSHQVTQMGQEVILRCVPISNHLYFYWYRQILGQKVEFLVSFYNNEISEKSEIFDDQFSVERPDGSNFTLKIRSTKLEDSAMYFCASSGGMMNTEAFFGQGTRLTVV.

The rearrangement uses TRBV30 and TRBJ2-3; 9 nucleotides match TRBD1. This CDR3 is 16 amino acids long. Per the germline V gene, CDR1 is GTSNPN and CDR2 is SVGIG (reference sequence). Trimming at V came to 2 bases and at J to 3 bases, leaving 9 bases not matched to a gene. CDR3 DNA sequence: TGTGCCTGGAGTATGGGTACAGGGGGCGCAACAGATACGCAGTATTTT. Its protein product is CAWSMGTGGATDTQYF.

The rearrangement links TRBV13 to TRBJ1-2, with D possibly being TRBD1 (5 bases). Germline V gene sequence: CDR1 PRHDT, CDR2 FYEKMQ (reference sequence). This CDR3 is built from 14 residues. V gave up 5 bases and J gave up 2 bases, with 12 bases separating them. CDR3 in amino acids: CASSQTQGNYGYTF. The DNA for the CDR3 is TGTGCCAGCAGCCAAACCCAGGGCAACTATGGCTACACCTTC. The variable domain in full, with the rest retrieved from reference TRBV13 and TRBJ1-2, is AAGVIQSPRHLIKEKRETATLKCYPIPRHDTVYWYQQGPGQDPQFLISFYEKMQSDKGSIPDRFSAQQFSDYHSELNMSSLELGDSALYFCASSQTQGNYGYTFGSGTRLTVV.

The V call is TRBV11-2, the J call TRBJ2-1; D remains unclear. V gave up 5 bases and J gave up 9 bases, with 11 bases separating them. CDR3 length equals 12 residues. Per the germline V gene, CDR1 is SGHAT and CDR2 is FQNNGV. CDR3 nucleotide sequence: TGTGCCAGCAGCCCTCGCTCCAGTGAGCAGTTCTTC. This sequence encodes CASSPRSSEQFF.

The chain is built from TRBV18 and TRBJ2-7; weak D call: TRBD1 (6 bases). The CDR3 is 15 residues long. Germline CDR1 KGHSH, CDR2 LQKENI. The ends were cut back, 3 bases at V and 2 bases at J, with 14 bases in the middle. In DNA, the CDR3 is TGTGCCAGCTCACCTCCCGGGACACTAACCTACGAGCAGTACTTC. Its protein product is CASSPPGTLTYEQYF.

This chain uses TRBV27 with TRBJ2-2, with 9 bases aligning to TRBD2. The CDR3 spans 16 residues. Germline assignment: CDR1 MNHEY and CDR2 SMNVEV (reference sequence). Germline trimming cut 3 bases from V and 4 bases from J; bases unmatched to any gene: 6. The CDR3 nucleotides are TGTGCCAGCAGTTTTGGGGCGGGAGGGGTCACCGGGGAGCTGTTTTTT. Residues: CASSFGAGGVTGELFF.

The gene calls are TRBV19 and TRBJ1-5, with D tentatively TRBD1 (5 bases). The V gene lost 5 bases and the J gene lost 5 bases, with 19 bases spanning the gap. This CDR3 has 16 residues. Per germline, CDR1 LNHDA and CDR2 SQIVND (reference sequence). The CDR3 here is CASSPTERRGHQPQHF. The CDR3 bases are TGTGCCAGTAGTCCCACAGAAAGGAGGGGCCATCAGCCCCAGCATTTT.

The chain has TRBV7-2 and TRBJ1-1; D not resolved. Looked up from germline, CDR1 is SGHTA and CDR2 is FQGNSA. With 1 base removed from V and 1 base from J, the gap between germline ends came to 7 bases. The CDR3 length is 14 residues. CDR3 sequence reads: CASSLVGGNTEAFF. The CDR3 DNA sequence: TGTGCCAGCAGCTTAGTCGGCGGGAACACTGAAGCTTTCTTT.

The J gene is TRBJ2-2, the V gene TRBV28; 7 bases are shared with TRBD2. The CDR3 consists of 14 residues. The V and J ends lost 7 bases and 6 bases, in that order; junction bases with no gene match: 8. In germline, CDR1 is MDHEN, CDR2 SYDVKM. The chain's CDR3 is CASKKGGPAGELFF. CDR3 nucleotides: TGTGCCAGCAAGAAGGGAGGGCCCGCCGGGGAGCTGTTTTTT.

The V call is TRBV7-9, the J call TRBJ2-1, with a tentative D call TRBD2 (5 bases). The ends were cut back, 4 bases at V and 7 bases at J, with 8 bases in the middle. The CDR3 length is 12 residues. Germline CDR1 SEHNR, CDR2 FQNEAQ (reference sequence). For the CDR3, the DNA is TGTGCCAGCAGCTGGACTGGGAATGAGCAGTTCTTC. Protein sequence: CASSWTGNEQFF.